This T cell receptor beta chain was sequenced during a study of siplizumab effects on memory and regulatory T cells (dated by TCRdb to the late 2010s). Describing the broader study: The effect of the anti-CD2 antibody siplizumab on alloreactive T-cell subsets was examined in allogeneic mixed lymphocyte reactions constructed from human PBMCs.

Of note for this clone: Its antigen remains undetermined. Nothing much larger sits one base from this clone, and base qualities are not available.

The library was generated by the immunoSEQ multiplex PCR assay. About 10^5 TCR templates per sample were assayed by the deep sequencing platform. Genomic DNA extracted from sorted T cells was the material used for TCRbeta CDR3 sequencing. From the authors' description of their analysis: Clonal analysis of TCRbeta CDR3 data was done in the R programming language. Alloreactive CD4+ and CD8+ clones were defined by comparing unstimulated samples with post-reaction CFSE-low samples. By matching sequences to the repertoires of sorted unstimulated Treg and non-Treg cells, each alloreactive CD4+ clone was assigned a regulatory or non-regulatory origin. The clones in this table, taken by TCRdb from immuneACCESS, are in-frame only. Not every clone is retained; where verified, under half of the shortfall comes from an unresolved V gene, and the cause of the rest is unknown. The V and J calls and clone size were taken over from that table, and D and trimming were inferred from the DNA. The sample records about 110,000 clones, 92% of which are singletons. Of the sample, 0.65% to 0.9% is held by the ten largest clones.

On the study overall, not on this receptor specifically: Siplizumab significantly reduced the cumulative frequency of alloreactive sequences traceable to unstimulated CD4+ memory T cells. In reactions with siplizumab, an average of about 75% of mappable alloreactive CD4+ clones were Treg-derived, compared with 25% to 30% in control reactions. Because sequences at frequencies below about 10^-5 were poorly captured, only a minor fraction of alloreactive clones could be mapped back to unstimulated subsets. No functional confirmation was obtained for the suppressive function of proliferating Tregs from siplizumab cultures. Unstimulated naive T cells appeared more diverse than memory T cells, and naive cells seemed to contribute substantially to the alloresponse. About 80-96% of proliferating CD4+ or CD8+ clones could not be given a naive or memory phenotype.

Deletion took 2 bases off V and 7 bases off J, with a span of 14 bases between the germline ends. The germline V gene (reference sequence) gives CDR1 as MNHEY and CDR2 as SMNVEV. The CDR3 numbers 14 residues from cysteine through phenylalanine. Left in the record is the CDR3 DNA by itself, 42 bases read in frame from the first base. Sorted unstimulated T cells, along with proliferating T cells recovered from mixed lymphocyte reactions, underwent TCRbeta CDR3 sequencing. Fresh whole blood from about 11 HLA-typed healthy donors was used as the source from which PBMCs were isolated. To map where alloreactive clones came from, unstimulated CD4+ regulatory T cells were FACS-sorted.

The chain is made from TRBV27 and TRBJ2-5; 6 matching bases give a weak D call of TRBD2. The TCR sequence derives from a human donor in good health. The sample taken for sequencing was Tregs sorted from blood. The DNA reads TGTGCCAGCAGTTTACTACTAGCTAGTGGGACCCAGTACTTC. Its translation is CASSLLLASGTQYF.